This is a list of T cell receptor beta chains from one sample in a study of blood T cells in healthy people across ages. Each CDR3 protein is one row after TCRdb ran MiXCR on the 5' RACE reads. The sample lists 1,800,000 or so distinct CDR3 sequences; roughly 43% were seen once. The sequenced material came from blood. Every receptor here comes from a human donor in good health. Each CDR3 is given with its conserved first and last residue. D genes are given only for firm matches. Clone size is shown for a subset of rows, as once, few, many or a class of expanded clone.

J gene	D gene	clone size	CDR3 length	V gene	CDR3 DNA	CDR3 protein
TRBJ2-5	.	.	13	TRBV5-6	TGTGCCAGCAGCTTGGGGCAGATTTACGAGCGGTACTTC	CASSLGQIYERYF
TRBJ2-2	TRBD1	.	13	TRBV29-1	TGCAGCGTGAACAGGGGGGACACCGGGGAGCTGTTTTTT	CSVNRGDTGELFF
TRBJ1-2	.	.	13	TRBV20-1	TGCAGTGCTAGTTTTTGGCAGAACAGGGGCTACACCTTC	CSASFWQNRGYTF
TRBJ1-2	TRBD1	.	17	TRBV6-1	TGTGCCAGCAGACCAGGGGGCAGAACCACTTACCCCTATGGCTACACCTTC	CASRPGGRTTYPYGYTF
TRBJ1-6	.	few	15	TRBV5-1	TGCGCCAGCAGCTTGGATGTGGGAGGGAATTCACCCCTCCACTTT	CASSLDVGGNSPLHF
TRBJ2-5	TRBD2	.	15	TRBV4-1	TGCGCCAGCAGCCCCGCAGCCGGGGGGTTGGAGACCCAGTACTTC	CASSPAAGGLETQYF
TRBJ1-4	.	.	15	TRBV5-1	TGCGCCTGCAAACGGTCCACTCAGGAGAATGAAAAACTGTTTTTT	CACKRSTQENEKLFF
TRBJ1-2	.	.	14	TRBV7-2	TGTGCCAGCAGAACCACTGGCAGAAGCTATGGCTACACCTTC	CASRTTGRSYGYTF
TRBJ1-4	.	.	17	TRBV2	TGTGCCAGCAGTGTGAGGCCGTACGGGGCAACTAATGAAAAACTGTTTTTT	CASSVRPYGATNEKLFF
TRBJ2-5	.	.	13	TRBV29-1	TGCAGCGTTGAAGGTAGCGGACAAGAGACTCAGTACTTC	CSVEGSGQETQYF
TRBJ1-2	.	once	15	TRBV6-6	TGTGCCAGCAGTTACGTAAGGGGAGTTAACTATGGCTACACCTTC	CASSYVRGVNYGYTF
TRBJ2-5	.	.	14	TRBV5-1	TGCGCCAGCAGCTACATCCCGGGAGAAGAGACCCGGTACTTC	CASSYIPGEETRYF
TRBJ1-2	.	few	16	TRBV6-2/TRBV6-3	TGTGCCAGCAGTTATGCCCCTTTGGGGGCCCCTTATGGCTACACCTTC	CASSYAPLGAPYGYTF
TRBJ2-4	.	.	16	TRBV3-1	TGTGCCAGCAGCCAAGATAGTAGGGGCTGGGGGAGCATTCAGTACTTC	CASSQDSRGWGSIQYF
TRBJ2-7	TRBD1	.	16	TRBV28	TGTGCCAGCAATCCGCCAGCGGGACAGGGCACATACGAGCAGTACTTC	CASNPPAGQGTYEQYF
TRBJ2-5	TRBD1	few	16	TRBV13	TGTGCCAGCAGCGTTCCGGGACAGGGTTCCCAAGAGACCCAGTACTTC	CASSVPGQGSQETQYF
TRBJ1-1	.	.	10	TRBV29-1	TGCAGCTGTCTGACGGGTGAAGCTTTCTTT	CSCLTGEAFF
TRBJ2-1	TRBD2	.	17	TRBV14	TGTGCCAGCAGCCCTCTATTGACTAGCGGGGGGCTCAATGAGCAGTTCTTC	CASSPLLTSGGLNEQFF
TRBJ2-3	.	.	12	TRBV7-8	TGTGCCAGCGCGCAGGGGCGAGATACGCAGTATTTT	CASAQGRDTQYF
TRBJ2-1	.	.	12	TRBV30	TGTGCCTGGACCCTGTTCAGTAATGAGCAGTTCTTC	CAWTLFSNEQFF
TRBJ2-5	.	.	15	TRBV7-3	TGTGCCAGCAGCTTAACGGGGGGTATCCAAGAGACCCAGTACTTC	CASSLTGGIQETQYF
TRBJ2-4	.	.	12	TRBV11-2	TGTGCCAGCAGCCAATTGGCTGACAGGCAGTACTTC	CASSQLADRQYF
TRBJ2-7	TRBD2	few	15	TRBV4-2	TGTGTCAGCAGCCAAGCGGGGAGTTTTACCTACGAGCAGTACTTC	CVSSQAGSFTYEQYF
TRBJ2-7	.	few	13	TRBV7-8	TGTGCCAGTAGTCTTGGGACAAATTGCGAGCAGTACTTC	CASSLGTNCEQYF
TRBJ2-1	TRBD2	.	19	TRBV4-3	TGCGCCAGCAGCCAAACGGGACTAGCGGGGGAGGCGAACGGGAATGAGCAGTTCTTC	CASSQTGLAGEANGNEQFF
TRBJ2-7	.	.	15	TRBV6-5	TGTGCCAGCAGTCGGGGCGGGACCGAAGGTGGCGAGCAGTACTTC	CASSRGGTEGGEQYF
TRBJ2-3	TRBD2	.	14	TRBV20-1	TGCAGTGCGGGGGGGGTAGCGGGGACAGATACGCAGTATTTT	CSAGGVAGTDTQYF
TRBJ2-1	.	many	13	TRBV20-1	TGCAGTGCCGTCCGGGGGGCAGGGTATGAGCAGTTCTTC	CSAVRGAGYEQFF
TRBJ1-2	.	few	16	TRBV5-5	TGTGCCAGCAGCATGGACAGCCCCCCTCACTACTATGGCTACACCTTC	CASSMDSPPHYYGYTF
TRBJ2-7	.	.	14	TRBV27	TGTGCCAGCAAAGAGATGGGCAGGGGGGGCGAGCAGTACTTC	CASKEMGRGGEQYF
TRBJ1-2	.	.	13	TRBV6-1	TGTGCCAGCAGTATCAGGGAGGACTATGGCTACACCTTC	CASSIREDYGYTF
TRBJ1-5	TRBD1	few	14	TRBV2	TGTGCCAGCAGTCCCACGGGACAGTGGCAGCCCCAGCATTTT	CASSPTGQWQPQHF
TRBJ2-3	.	few	12	TRBV10-3	TGTGCCATCAGTGTGGGCAAAGATACGCAGTATTTT	CAISVGKDTQYF
TRBJ2-7	.	.	15	TRBV4-1	TGCGCCAGCAGCCAAGAGATTGTGTCCTTGAACGAGCAGTACTTC	CASSQEIVSLNEQYF
TRBJ1-6	TRBD1	.	15	TRBV7-2	TGTGCCAGCAGCTTAGCCGGGACAGGGGGATCACCCCTCCACTTT	CASSLAGTGGSPLHF
TRBJ1-5	.	.	16	TRBV4-3	TGCGCCAGCAGCCAAGACCCCGGGCGTAGCAATCAGCCCCAGCATTTT	CASSQDPGRSNQPQHF
TRBJ1-5	TRBD1	few	18	TRBV6-2/TRBV6-3	TGTGCCAGCAGTTCGGGACAGGGGGCTTATTATAGCAATCAGCCCCAGCATTTT	CASSSGQGAYYSNQPQHF
TRBJ1-5	.	few	16	TRBV10-3	TGTGCCATCAGTGAGTCGATTTCGGGGTACAATCAGCCCCAGCATTTT	CAISESISGYNQPQHF
TRBJ1-2	.	few	17	TRBV29-1	TGCAGCGTTGGGGGGGGGATACTTAAAGTCCCTAACTATGGCTACACCTTC	CSVGGGILKVPNYGYTF
TRBJ2-4	.	.	16	TRBV5-5	TGTGCCAGCAGCCCATCGGCTACTAGTGCCAAAAACATTCAGTACTTC	CASSPSATSAKNIQYF
TRBJ2-7	.	many	15	TRBV3-1	TGTGCCAGCAGCCAAAGGTCCAGGAGCTCCTACGAGCAGTACTTC	CASSQRSRSSYEQYF
TRBJ2-1	TRBD2	few	16	TRBV20-1	TGCAGTGCTAGAGAGTCGGGGGTAGCGGGGGGAGAATCCCAGTTCTTC	CSARESGVAGGESQFF